Listed below are T cell receptor beta chains from one sample, sequenced in a study of blood T cell repertoires in COVID-19. Assay used: immunoSEQ multiplex PCR; TCRdb lists only in-frame clones, some missing. The sample contains 200,000 to 250,000 clones, around nine tenths of which appear only once. Source material: peripheral blood. The source of these receptors is a woman aged 70-85 years with active or convalescent COVID-19. The CDR3 runs from the conserved cysteine through the conserved F or W. D genes are given only for firm matches. The size entry is marked missing in some rows and otherwise reads once, few, many or a size class.

v_call	j_call	d_call	clone_size	cdr3_aa	cdr3_nt
TRBV9	TRBJ1-3	TRBD1	-	CASSTRTGAGNTIYF	TGTGCCAGCAGCACCCGGACAGGCGCTGGAAACACCATATATTTT
TRBV11-3	TRBJ2-7	-	-	CASGPGGTNYEQYF	TGTGCCAGCGGCCCGGGCGGGACGAACTACGAGCAGTACTTC
TRBV11-2	TRBJ2-2	-	many	CASSSLRGGGPQLGELFF	TGTGCCAGCAGCTCCCTTCGCGGCGGGGGCCCGCAGTTAGGGGAGCTGTTTTTT
TRBV6-5	TRBJ1-1	-	once	CASSYSGGPSNTEAFF	TGTGCCAGCAGTTACTCCGGGGGGCCTTCCAACACTGAAGCTTTCTTT
TRBV11-2	TRBJ2-7	-	-	CASSLRVGNAYEQYF	TGTGCCAGCAGCTTGAGGGTGGGGAACGCCTACGAGCAGTACTTC
TRBV9	TRBJ1-2	-	once	CASSVAPGAAGPVTF	-
TRBV4-3	TRBJ1-2	-	-	CASSQDSEAAYGYTF	TGCGCCAGCAGCCAAGATTCGGAGGCGGCATATGGCTACACCTTC
TRBV5-6	TRBJ2-3	-	-	CASSEGGLDTQYF	TGTGCCAGCAGTGAGGGGGGGCTGGATACGCAGTATTTT
TRBV14	TRBJ1-6	TRBD1	-	CASSRYQQGTAYNSPLHF	TGTGCCAGCAGCCGCTATCAACAGGGGACGGCCTATAATTCACCCCTCCACTTT
TRBV2	TRBJ1-2	-	-	CASKTGRDYGYTF	TGTGCCAGCAAAACAGGGCGGGACTATGGCTACACCTTC
TRBV10-1	TRBJ2-7	TRBD2	-	CASSEGLAGYEQYF	TGCGCCAGCAGTGAGGGACTAGCGGGCTACGAGCAGTACTTC
TRBV5-4	TRBJ1-1	-	-	CASSQTIKAATEAFF	TGTGCCAGCAGCCAAACGATAAAGGCAGCGACTGAAGCTTTCTTT
TRBV19	TRBJ1-1	-	-	CASSTKTRGNTEAFF	TGTGCCAGTAGTACGAAAACCAGGGGGAACACTGAAGCTTTCTTT
TRBV6-5	TRBJ1-5	-	-	CATLGGAYGHQPQHF	TGTGCCACCCTAGGAGGGGCTTACGGGCATCAGCCCCAGCATTTT
TRBV5-5	TRBJ2-2	TRBD2	-	CASSLEGLAGNTGELFF	TGTGCCAGCAGCTTGGAAGGACTAGCGGGGAACACCGGGGAGCTGTTTTTT
TRBV5-1	TRBJ2-7	TRBD2	-	CASRYSGGARYEQYF	TGCGCCAGCAGGTATTCCGGGGGGGCCAGGTACGAGCAGTACTTC
TRBV7-9	TRBJ2-3	TRBD2	-	CASSSTSGGPNTQYF	TGTGCCAGCAGCTCTACTAGCGGGGGTCCCAATACGCAGTATTTT
TRBV7-2	TRBJ2-3	TRBD1	once	CASRWGQGVGTDTQYF	TGTGCCAGCAGATGGGGACAGGGGGTCGGCACAGATACGCAGTATTTT
TRBV2	TRBJ2-1	TRBD2	-	CASSGLAGGLEQFF	TGTGCCAGCAGTGGACTAGCGGGGGGGCTCGAGCAGTTCTTC
TRBV15	TRBJ2-5	TRBD2	few	CATSRELRGGGETQYF	TGTGCCACCAGCAGAGAATTGCGGGGGGGAGGAGAGACCCAGTACTTC
TRBV10-2	TRBJ1-2	TRBD1	few	CASTLGDSYGYTF	TGCGCCAGCACCCTGGGGGACAGCTATGGCTACACCTTC
TRBV10-3	TRBJ1-5	-	-	CAISGDSNQPQHF	TGTGCCATCTCAGGGGATAGCAATCAGCCCCAGCATTTT
TRBV5-5	TRBJ2-3	TRBD2	-	CASSFSGGAPDTQYF	TGTGCCAGCAGCTTCAGCGGGGGGGCCCCAGATACGCAGTATTTT
TRBV2	TRBJ1-2	-	-	CASSEGGGQYGYTF	TGTGCCAGCAGTGAAGGGGGCGGCCAGTATGGCTACACCTTC
TRBV5-4	TRBJ1-2	-	-	CASSFHGTYGYTF	TGTGCCAGCAGCTTCCACGGTACTTATGGCTACACCTTC
TRBV5-1	TRBJ2-7	-	few	CASSLTVRVTPTYEQYF	TGCGCCAGCAGCTTAACGGTGAGGGTTACCCCGACCTACGAGCAGTACTTC
TRBV19	TRBJ1-5	-	-	CASSPSRGNQPQHF	TGTGCCAGTAGTCCCTCGCGGGGCAATCAGCCCCAGCATTTT
TRBV5-6	TRBJ1-1	-	-	CASSSGAPGTEAFF	TGTGCCAGCAGCTCTGGGGCGCCCGGCACTGAAGCTTTCTTT
TRBV11-3	TRBJ2-3	-	-	CASSPGSSFTDTQYF	TGTGCCAGCAGCCCAGGGTCCAGCTTCACAGATACGCAGTATTTT
TRBV11-2	TRBJ2-5	-	few	CASRASGEETQYF	TGTGCCTCTAGGGCTTCCGGGGAAGAGACCCAGTACTTC
TRBV12-3/TRBV12-4	TRBJ1-2	-	-	CAIVGASYGYTF	TGTGCCATCGTCGGAGCATCCTATGGCTACACCTTC
TRBV7-9	TRBJ1-5	-	-	CASSFSDRNQPQHF	TGTGCCAGCAGCTTCTCTGACAGGAATCAGCCCCAGCATTTT
TRBV10-1	TRBJ2-2	-	few	CASSGDPVGELFF	TGCGCCAGCAGCGGAGACCCGGTCGGGGAGCTGTTTTTT